The present TCR beta chain was sequenced within a study of cytomegalovirus exposure and HLA in healthy donors. 60 Vbeta and 13 Jbeta primers were used in PCR. Sequencing was performed with immunoSEQ multiplex PCR; in TCRdb, only in-frame clones are kept and a portion is missing. This sample has roughly 140,000 clones, with more than 65% found just once. The sample holds a few counts of this clone. The trim removed 7 bases at V and 3 bases at J, leaving 8 bases unmatched. The CDR3 runs to 15 residues. CDR1 and CDR2 from the germline V gene are LNHDA and SQIVND (reference sequence). The source material was PBMCs. The source is a woman in her 30s in good health and CMV-seronegative. The V and J genes are TRBV19 and TRBJ1-5; 8 bases are a match to TRBD1. The CDR3 spells CASTRGRIDNQPQHF. In nucleotides, the CDR3 is TGTGCCAGTACCAGGGGGCGCATTGACAATCAGCCCCAGCATTTT.